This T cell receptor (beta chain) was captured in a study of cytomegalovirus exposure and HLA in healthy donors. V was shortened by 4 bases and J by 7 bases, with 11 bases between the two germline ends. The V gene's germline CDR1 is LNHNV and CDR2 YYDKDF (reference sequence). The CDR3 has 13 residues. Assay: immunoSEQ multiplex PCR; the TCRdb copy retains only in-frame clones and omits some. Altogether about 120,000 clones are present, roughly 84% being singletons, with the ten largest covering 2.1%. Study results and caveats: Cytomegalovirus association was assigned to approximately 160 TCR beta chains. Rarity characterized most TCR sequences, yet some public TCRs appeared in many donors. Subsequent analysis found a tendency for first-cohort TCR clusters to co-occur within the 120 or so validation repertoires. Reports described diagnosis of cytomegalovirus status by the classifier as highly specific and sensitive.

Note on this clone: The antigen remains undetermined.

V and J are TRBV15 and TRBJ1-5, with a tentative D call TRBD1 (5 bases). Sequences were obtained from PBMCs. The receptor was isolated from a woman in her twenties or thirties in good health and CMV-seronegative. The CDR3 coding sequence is TGTGCCACCAGCACCAGGGTTTTGCAGCCCCAGCATTTT. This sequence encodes CATSTRVLQPQHF.